The 5 T cell receptor beta chains given below trace back to one sample, sequenced in a study of yellow fever vaccine responses in identical twins (dated by TCRdb to 2017 to 2018). Preparation of the library involved RT-PCR. Sequencing was performed on an Illumina HiSeq 2500. TCRdb applied fastp at Q25 and MiXCR to the public reads, then kept only in-frame beta chains. Entries that share a CDR3 protein sequence are merged under the most common genes and DNA. Recorded for this sample are 5,500 to 8,000 distinct CDR3 sequences; 86% of them occurred a single time. Around 1.2% of the sample is held by the ten biggest clonotypes. The specimen comprised T cells from blood (PBMCs), unsorted or a sorted subset (not recorded which), sampled before or after yellow fever vaccination (not recorded which). All receptors come from a young woman who received the yellow fever vaccine. Donor details come from another sample of the same person, matched by shared clones.

The V call is TRBV4-1, the J call TRBJ1-1; 10 bases are a match to TRBD1. V lost 3 bases to trimming and J lost 5 bases; unmatched junction nucleotides: 6. Germline loops: CDR1 MGHRA, CDR2 YSYEKL. The CDR3 is 15 amino acids. The CDR3 bases are TGCGCCAGCAGCCAGACCGGGACAGGGGTAACTGAAGCTTTCTTT. This gives the protein CASSQTGTGVTEAFF.

This rearrangement joins TRBV28 to TRBJ1-1; 8 nucleotides agree with TRBD1. V trimming: 6 bases; J trimming: 7 bases; junction bases outside the gene matches: 4. The CDR3 spans 12 residues. Germline V gives CDR1 MDHEN, CDR2 SYDVKM. The CDR3 protein is CASSRQGSEAFF. CDR3 coding DNA: TGTGCCAGCAGCCGACAGGGGAGTGAAGCTTTCTTT.

The V gene is TRBV12-3 or TRBV12-4, the J gene TRBJ2-7; D unresolved. CDR3 length: 13 residues. V lost 2 bases to trimming and J lost 2 bases, with 7 bases between them. The CDR3 loop is CASSLRETYEQYF. The CDR3 DNA reads TGTGCCAGCAGTTTAAGGGAAACCTACGAGCAGTACTTC.

This rearrangement joins TRBV18 to TRBJ2-1, with TRBD1 identical over 7 bases. The germline CDR1 and CDR2 sequences are KGHSH and LQKENI. The CDR3 consists of 16 residues. Trimming cost V 0 bases and J 5 bases; bases outside gene matches: 7. This CDR3 reads CASSPPRQGPHNEQFF. In nucleotides, the CDR3 is TGTGCCAGCTCACCACCGAGACAGGGACCCCACAATGAGCAGTTCTTC.

The chain combines TRBV5-5 with TRBJ1-5; D not certain. CDR1 and CDR2 (germline): SGHKS, YYEKEE (reference sequence). Trimming shortened V by 2 bases and J by 2 bases, and 11 bases separated the two germline ends. CDR3 size: 15 residues. The CDR3 coding sequence is TGTGCCAGCAGCTTACCCACGGCCGGCAATCAGCCCCAGCATTTT. Amino acid sequence: CASSLPTAGNQPQHF.